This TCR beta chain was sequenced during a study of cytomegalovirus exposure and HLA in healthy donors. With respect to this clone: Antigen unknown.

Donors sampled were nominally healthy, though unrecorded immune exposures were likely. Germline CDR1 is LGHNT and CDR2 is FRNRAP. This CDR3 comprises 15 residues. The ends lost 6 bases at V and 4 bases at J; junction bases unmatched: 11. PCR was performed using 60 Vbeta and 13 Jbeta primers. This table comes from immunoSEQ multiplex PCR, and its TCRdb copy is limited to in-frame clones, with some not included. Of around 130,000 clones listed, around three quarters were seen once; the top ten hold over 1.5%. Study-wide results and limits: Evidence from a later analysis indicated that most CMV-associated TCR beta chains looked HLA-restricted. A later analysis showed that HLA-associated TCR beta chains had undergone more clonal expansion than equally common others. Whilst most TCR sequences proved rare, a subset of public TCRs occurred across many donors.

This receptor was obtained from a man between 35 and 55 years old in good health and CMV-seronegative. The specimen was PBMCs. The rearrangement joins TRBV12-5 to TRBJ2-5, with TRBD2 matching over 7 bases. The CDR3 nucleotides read TGTGCTAGTGGCGAAACACCGGGACTAAGAGAGACCCAGTACTTC. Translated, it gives CASGETPGLRETQYF.